Listed below are T cell receptor beta chains from one sample, sequenced in a study of T cells in Graves' hyperthyroidism and ophthalmopathy. TCRdb re-derived calls from the multiplex PCR reads in MiXCR, one entry per CDR3 protein. Found here are hundreds of thousands of distinct CDR3 sequences, around 22% of them singletons; the top ten hold 10% to 12%. The sequencing input was blood. Source of these receptors: a woman aged 25 to 39 with Graves' ophthalmopathy. CDR3s include the opening cysteine and the closing phenylalanine or tryptophan. The order of the fields is CDR3 protein, CDR3 DNA, V gene, J gene, clone size, D gene. D genes are given only for firm matches. The listing skips clone size in some rows; elsewhere it reads once, few, many or a size class.

CASSPNNARTEAFF	TGTGCCAGCAGCCCCAACAATGCTCGGACTGAAGCTTTCTTT	TRBV7-2	TRBJ1-1	NA	NA
CASSYLGDPANYGYTF	TGCGCCAGCAGTTATTTGGGGGACCCAGCTAACTATGGCTACACCTTC	TRBV6-5	TRBJ1-2	NA	NA
CASSLPAQETQYF	TGTGCCAGCAGCTTGCCCGCGCAAGAGACCCAGTACTTC	TRBV5-4	TRBJ2-5	NA	NA
CASSRARFRETQYF	TGTGCCAGCAGTCGGGCCCGGTTCCGGGAGACCCAGTACTTC	TRBV6-2/TRBV6-3	TRBJ2-5	NA	NA
CASSEQHSGNTIYF	TGTGCCAGCAGTGAGCAGCACTCTGGAAACACCATATATTTT	TRBV6-1	TRBJ1-3	many	NA
CSAKTGVHVTQYF	TGCAGTGCAAAGACAGGGGTCCATGTGACCCAGTACTTC	TRBV20-1	TRBJ2-5	NA	TRBD1
CSSAGLQETQYF	TGCAGCAGCGCCGGGCTTCAAGAGACCCAGTACTTC	TRBV20-1	TRBJ2-5	NA	NA
CASSLEMLTHEQYF	TGTGCCAGCAGCTTAGAAATGTTGACCCACGAGCAGTACTTC	TRBV7-9	TRBJ2-7	many	NA
CASSLGQGARLSGEAFF	TGTGCCAGCAGCCTTGGGCAGGGGGCGAGGCTCTCGGGGGAAGCTTTCTTT	TRBV5-4	TRBJ1-1	few	TRBD1
CASSLGQGVGYTF	TGTGCCAGCAGTTTGGGGCAGGGGGTTGGCTACACCTTC	TRBV12-3/TRBV12-4	TRBJ1-2	NA	TRBD1
CAIRGGTEEETQYF	TGTGCCATCAGGGGGGGAACGGAGGAGGAGACCCAGTACTTC	TRBV10-3	TRBJ2-5	few	NA
CASSDHLHSYEQYF	TGTGCCAGCAGTGATCACCTTCACTCCTACGAGCAGTACTTC	TRBV2	TRBJ2-7	many	NA
CASSLDGLTGVDSPLHF	TGTGCCAGCAGCTTAGATGGGCTGACAGGGGTTGATTCACCCCTCCACTTT	TRBV11-2	TRBJ1-6	many	TRBD1
CSAKAGANVLTF	TGCAGTGCTAAGGCTGGGGCCAACGTCCTGACTTTC	TRBV20-1	TRBJ2-6	many	NA
CASSPDTYLNSPLHF	TGTGCCAGCAGCCCAGACACGTATCTTAATTCACCCCTCCACTTT	TRBV7-9	TRBJ1-6	NA	NA
CSVEGQFSGNTIYF	TGCAGCGTTGAAGGACAGTTCTCTGGAAACACCATATATTTT	TRBV29-1	TRBJ1-3	many	NA
CATAHTDPNYGYTF	TGTGCCACCGCTCACACCGACCCTAACTATGGCTACACCTTC	TRBV19	TRBJ1-2	many	NA
CASSLEIAGDQETQYF	TGTGCCAGCAGCTTAGAAATAGCGGGGGACCAAGAGACCCAGTACTTC	TRBV11-2	TRBJ2-5	NA	TRBD2
CASSSQWGNTEAFF	TGCGCCAGCAGCTCCCAATGGGGGAACACTGAAGCTTTCTTT	TRBV5-1	TRBJ1-1	many	NA
CASSGQGGNQPQHF	TGTGCCAGCAGCGGACAGGGAGGCAATCAGCCCCAGCATTTT	TRBV19	TRBJ1-5	many	TRBD1
CASSPQALYGYAF	TGTGCCAGCAGTCCACAGGCTCTCTATGGCTACGCCTTC	TRBV6-2/TRBV6-3	TRBJ1-2	many	NA
CASGLWDSNQPQHF	TGTGCCAGCGGTTTGTGGGATAGCAATCAGCCCCAGCATTTT	TRBV6-5	TRBJ1-5	NA	NA
CAISSQQGFGETQYF	TGTGCCATCAGTAGTCAACAGGGTTTCGGAGAGACCCAGTACTTC	TRBV10-3	TRBJ2-5	many	NA
CSARGIAAREQYF	TGCAGTGCTAGGGGGATCGCGGCACGGGAGCAGTACTTC	TRBV20-1	TRBJ2-7	NA	NA
CASSLAGRSYEQYF	TGTGCCAGCAGCTTAGCTGGGCGATCATACGAGCAGTACTTC	TRBV5-1	TRBJ2-7	many	NA
CASSIQGSGETQYF	TGTGCCAGCAGCATCCAGGGCTCCGGAGAGACCCAGTACTTC	TRBV9	TRBJ2-5	many	NA
CASSQSRGNYGYTF	TGTGCCAGCAGCCAGTCTCGGGGTAATTACGGCTACACCTTC	TRBV14	TRBJ1-2	many	NA
CAWKIQGDTEAFF	TGTGCCTGGAAAATACAGGGTGACACTGAAGCTTTCTTT	TRBV30	TRBJ1-1	many	NA